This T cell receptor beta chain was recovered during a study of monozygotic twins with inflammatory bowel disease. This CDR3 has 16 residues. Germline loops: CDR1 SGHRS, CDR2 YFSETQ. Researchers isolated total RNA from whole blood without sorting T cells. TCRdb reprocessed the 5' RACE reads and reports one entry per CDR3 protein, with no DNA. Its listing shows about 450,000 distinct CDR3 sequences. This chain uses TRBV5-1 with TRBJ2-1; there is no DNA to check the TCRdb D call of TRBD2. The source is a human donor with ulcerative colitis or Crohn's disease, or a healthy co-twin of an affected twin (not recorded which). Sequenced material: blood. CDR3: CASSIQTSGRGNEQFF.